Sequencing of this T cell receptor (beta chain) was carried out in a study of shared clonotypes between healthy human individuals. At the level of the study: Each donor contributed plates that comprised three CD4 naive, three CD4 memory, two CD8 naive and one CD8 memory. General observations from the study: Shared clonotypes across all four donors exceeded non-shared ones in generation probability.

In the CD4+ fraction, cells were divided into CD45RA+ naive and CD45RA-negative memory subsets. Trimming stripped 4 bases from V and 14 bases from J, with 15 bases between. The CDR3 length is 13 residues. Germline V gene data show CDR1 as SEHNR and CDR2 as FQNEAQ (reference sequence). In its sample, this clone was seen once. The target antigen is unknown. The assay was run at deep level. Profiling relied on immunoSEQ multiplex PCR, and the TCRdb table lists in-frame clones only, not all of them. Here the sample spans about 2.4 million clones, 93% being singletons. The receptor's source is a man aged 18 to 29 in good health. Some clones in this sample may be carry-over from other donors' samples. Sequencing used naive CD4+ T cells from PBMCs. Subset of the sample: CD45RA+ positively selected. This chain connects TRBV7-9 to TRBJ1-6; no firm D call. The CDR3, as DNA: TGTGCCAGCAGCTCGGACGGGCCCAGCGCCCTCCACTTT. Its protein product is CASSSDGPSALHF.